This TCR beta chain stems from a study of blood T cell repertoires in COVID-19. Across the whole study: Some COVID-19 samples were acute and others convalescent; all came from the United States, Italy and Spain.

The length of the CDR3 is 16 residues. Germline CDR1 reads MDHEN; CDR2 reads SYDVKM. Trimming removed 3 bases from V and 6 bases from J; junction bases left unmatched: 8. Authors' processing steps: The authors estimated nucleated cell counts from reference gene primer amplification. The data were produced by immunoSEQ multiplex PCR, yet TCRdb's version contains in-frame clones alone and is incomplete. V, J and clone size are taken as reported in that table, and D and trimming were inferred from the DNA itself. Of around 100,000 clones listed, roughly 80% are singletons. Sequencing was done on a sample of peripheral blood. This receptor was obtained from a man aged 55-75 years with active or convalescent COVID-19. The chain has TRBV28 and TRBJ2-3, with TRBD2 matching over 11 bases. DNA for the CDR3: TGTGCCAGCAGTTTCCGGACTAGCGGGTACCTTGATACGCAGTATTTT. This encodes CASSFRTSGYLDTQYF.